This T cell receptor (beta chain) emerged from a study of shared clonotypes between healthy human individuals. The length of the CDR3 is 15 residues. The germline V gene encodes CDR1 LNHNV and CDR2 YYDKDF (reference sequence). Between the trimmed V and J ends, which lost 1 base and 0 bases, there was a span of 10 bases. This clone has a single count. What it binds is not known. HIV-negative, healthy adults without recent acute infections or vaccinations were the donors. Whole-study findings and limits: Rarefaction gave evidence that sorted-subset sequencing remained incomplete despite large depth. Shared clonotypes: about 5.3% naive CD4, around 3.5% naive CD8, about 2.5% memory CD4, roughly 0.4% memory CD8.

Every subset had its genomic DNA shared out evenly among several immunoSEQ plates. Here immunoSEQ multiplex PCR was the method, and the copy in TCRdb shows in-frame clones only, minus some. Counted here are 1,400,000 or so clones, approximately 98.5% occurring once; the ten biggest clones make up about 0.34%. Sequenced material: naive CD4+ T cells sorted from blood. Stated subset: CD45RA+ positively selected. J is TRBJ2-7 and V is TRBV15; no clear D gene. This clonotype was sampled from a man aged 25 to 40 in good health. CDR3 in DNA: TGTGCCACCAGCAGAGGTAATTGGGGCTCCTACGAGCAGTACTTC. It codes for CATSRGNWGSYEQYF.